Given below is one T cell receptor (beta chain) in context. This clonotype was observed a few times. It has no known antigen specificity. Per-base quality was not reported, and no clone a single base away is much larger than it. The CDR3 holds 13 amino acids from the cysteine to the phenylalanine. Only the CDR3 DNA stays, 39 bases, in frame from base 1. Per the germline V gene (reference sequence), PRHDT is the CDR1 and FYEKMQ is the CDR2. V is pared back by 0 bases and J by 3 bases, with 5 bases lying between the germline termini. This entry comes from a study of CD8 T cells in ankylosing spondylitis (dated by TCRdb to about 2017). Regarding the study in general: The study profiled T cell receptor beta repertoires in healthy donors and ankylosing spondylitis patients to find disease-linked TCR variants. Peripheral blood samples were taken, and synovial fluid was additionally collected from ankylosing spondylitis patients. The whole study cohort included over a hundred healthy donors and roughly 24 ankylosing spondylitis patients.

Summary of the overall study and its limitations: A CD8+ phenotype was shown by the disease-linked clones, which were found at relatively low frequencies in peripheral blood. According to the report, matched synovial fluid samples from ankylosing spondylitis patients were significantly enriched for the disease-linked clones. Some motif variants had previously been reported in the synovial fluid and blood of reactive arthritis patients, which suggests shared mechanisms of disease initiation. A TCR beta motif of about 8 highly homologous amino acid variants appeared characteristic of blood from ankylosing spondylitis patients.

Sequenced on an Illumina HiSeq 2500. TCR beta libraries were prepared by quantitative 5'-RACE with molecular barcodes. The study's own analysis went as follows. A new computational method based on a probabilistic model of VDJ rearrangement was used to identify disease-linked TCR variants. The public reads were reprocessed in TCRdb via fastp at Q25 and MiXCR, keeping in-frame beta chains. Duplicate CDR3 protein sequences are folded into a single record with the most common DNA and genes. None of the V and J calls come from the authors' own analysis; TCRdb made them. Counted in this sample were over 600,000 distinct CDR3 sequences; 15% to 20% of them appeared once. The leading ten clones occupy around 20% of the sample.

The rearrangement combines TRBV13 with TRBJ1-1, with the D gene uncertain. Sequencing used blood, either unsorted or a sorted T cell fraction (not recorded which). This TCR was sampled from a male donor with ankylosing spondylitis. The nucleotide sequence reads as follows: TGTGCCAGCAGCTTAGGGTTTTACACTGAAGCTTTCTTT. It translates as CASSLGFYTEAFF.